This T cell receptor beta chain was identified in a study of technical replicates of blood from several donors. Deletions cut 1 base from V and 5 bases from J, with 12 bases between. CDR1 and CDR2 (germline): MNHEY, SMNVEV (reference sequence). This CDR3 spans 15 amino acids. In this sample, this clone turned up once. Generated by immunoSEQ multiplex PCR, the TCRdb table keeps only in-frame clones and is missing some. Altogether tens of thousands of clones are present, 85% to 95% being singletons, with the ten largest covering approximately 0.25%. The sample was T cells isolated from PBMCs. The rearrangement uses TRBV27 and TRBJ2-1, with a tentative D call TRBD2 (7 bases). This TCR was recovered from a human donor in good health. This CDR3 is CASSLWSGGNNEQFF. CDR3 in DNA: TGTGCCAGCAGTTTATGGTCGGGGGGCAACAATGAGCAGTTCTTC.